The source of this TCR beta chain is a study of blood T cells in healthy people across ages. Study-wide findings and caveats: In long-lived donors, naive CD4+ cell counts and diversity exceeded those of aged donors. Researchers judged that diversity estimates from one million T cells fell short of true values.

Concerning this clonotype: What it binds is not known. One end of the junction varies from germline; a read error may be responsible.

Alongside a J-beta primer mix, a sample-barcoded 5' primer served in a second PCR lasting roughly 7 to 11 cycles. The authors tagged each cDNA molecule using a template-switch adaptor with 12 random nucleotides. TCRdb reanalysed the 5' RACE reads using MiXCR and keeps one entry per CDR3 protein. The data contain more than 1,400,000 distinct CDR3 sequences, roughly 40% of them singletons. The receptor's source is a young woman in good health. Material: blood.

The CDR3 is CSVEGVNCGYTF. The CDR3 bases are TGCAGTGTGGAAGGGGTTAACTGTGGCTACACCTTC. The chain links TRBV20-1 to TRBJ1-2; D is perhaps TRBD1 (5 bases). The CDR3 has 12 residues. Germline CDR1 is DFQATT and CDR2 is SNEGSKA (reference sequence).